This TCR beta chain was profiled in a study of identical twins. Germline V gene data show CDR1 as SGHTA and CDR2 as FQGNSA. CDR3 size: 15 residues. Trimming took off 2 bases at V and 2 bases at J, with 12 bases between the two ends. TCRdb passed the 5' RACE reads through MiXCR, listing each CDR3 protein once. The table includes around 200,000 distinct CDR3 sequences, over 8% detected once. The specimen was memory (CD45RO+) T cells sorted from blood. The receptor was isolated from a woman younger than 30 in good health. The J gene is TRBJ1-2, the V gene TRBV7-2; weak D call: TRBD1 (5 bases). As DNA, the CDR3 is TGTGCCAGCAGCTTAACCCTGCGGGACAACTATGGCTACACCTTC. Its protein product is CASSLTLRDNYGYTF.